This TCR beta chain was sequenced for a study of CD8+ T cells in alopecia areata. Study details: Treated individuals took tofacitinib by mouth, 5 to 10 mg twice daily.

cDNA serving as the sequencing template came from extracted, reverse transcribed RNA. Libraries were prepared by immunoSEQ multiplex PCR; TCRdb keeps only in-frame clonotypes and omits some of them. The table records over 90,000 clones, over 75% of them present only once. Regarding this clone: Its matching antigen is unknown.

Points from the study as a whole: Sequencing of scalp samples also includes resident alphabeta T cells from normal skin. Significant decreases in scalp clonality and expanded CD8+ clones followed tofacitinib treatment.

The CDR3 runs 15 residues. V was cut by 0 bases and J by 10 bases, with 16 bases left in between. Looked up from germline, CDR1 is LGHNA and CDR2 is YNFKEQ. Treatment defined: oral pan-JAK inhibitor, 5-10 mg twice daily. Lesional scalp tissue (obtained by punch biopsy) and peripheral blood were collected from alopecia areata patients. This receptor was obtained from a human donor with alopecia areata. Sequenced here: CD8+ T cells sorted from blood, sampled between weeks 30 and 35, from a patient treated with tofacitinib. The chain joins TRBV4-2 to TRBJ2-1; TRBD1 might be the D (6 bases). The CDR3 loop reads CASSQEEASTGEQFF. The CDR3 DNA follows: TGTGCCAGCAGCCAAGAAGAAGCTAGTACAGGGGAGCAGTTCTTC.